This TCR beta chain was identified during a study of blood T cell repertoires in COVID-19. Looking at the study overall: The United States, Italy and Spain provided the acute and convalescent COVID-19 samples. Nucleic acid was either cDNA or gDNA, and it came from T cells, B-cell-depleted T cells, or PBMCs.

In the original processing: Scientists estimated how many nucleated cells there were by amplifying reference gene primers. The repertoire was sequenced with immunoSEQ multiplex PCR; TCRdb's copy has only in-frame clones and lacks some. The D gene and trimming were derived from the DNA, and the V and J assignments and clone size from that table. The table shows over 60,000 clones, with approximately 83% occurring only once. Specimen: peripheral blood. The origin of this receptor is a man between 45 and 60 years old with COVID-19, enrolled during active disease.

The CDR3 bases are TGTGCCAGCAGACCTGACAGGAACTATGGCTACACCTTC. It encodes CASRPDRNYGYTF. V gene TRBV5-5 combines with J gene TRBJ1-2; D may be TRBD1 (6 bases). Germline assignment: CDR1 SGHKS and CDR2 YYEKEE (reference sequence). The CDR3 covers 13 residues. V lost 5 bases, J lost 2 bases, and 10 bases lay in between. The complete variable domain, with remaining parts taken from reference TRBV5-5 and TRBJ1-2, reads DAGVTQSPTHLIKTRGQQVTLRCSPISGHKSVSWYQQVLGQGPQFIFQYYEKEERGRGNFPDRFSARQFPNYSSELNVNALLLGDSALYLCASRPDRNYGYTFGSGTRLTVV.